This T cell receptor beta chain came from a study of T-cell memory formation after mild COVID-19. TCRdb itself ran the 5' RACE reads through MiXCR, one entry per CDR3 protein. The profile shows some 150,000 distinct CDR3 sequences, under 25% of them singletons. Per the germline V gene, CDR1 is SNHLY and CDR2 is FYNNEI. The CDR3 is 12 amino acids. Trimming stripped 8 bases from V and 1 base from J, with 7 bases between. This clonotype appeared a few times. The receptor comes from an adult woman who had mild COVID-19 (a few samples of this study predate the infection). Cell type and time point are not known. The chain uses TRBV2 and TRBJ2-3; no clear D. Sequenced: PBMCs or a T cell subset sorted from them (not recorded which). This CDR3 is CASGTRTDTQYF. The CDR3, as DNA: TGTGCCAGCGGAACCCGCACAGATACGCAGTATTTT.